This is a list of T cell receptor beta chains from one sample in a study of blood T cells in healthy people across ages. One entry per CDR3 protein, called by TCRdb with MiXCR from the 5' RACE reads. The sample consists of more than 1,400,000 distinct CDR3 sequences, 42% of them appearing once. The specimen was blood. All receptors derive from a woman younger than 35 in good health. Each CDR3 is given with its conserved first and last residue. A row's size may be missing; if present it is once, few, many or a size class.

NA | TRBV20-1 | CSAGPTTSGRDNEQYF
NA | TRBV20-1 | CSARDAGVNSPLHF
many | TRBV7-2 | CASSRQGAYEQYF
NA | TRBV9 | CASSELTGTSGGNNEQYF
few | TRBV7-9 | CASSLEGPSGRQAFF
NA | TRBV10-1 | CASSGTGRSGYTF
NA | TRBV7-6 | CASSLVSSVGETQYF
NA | TRBV12-5 | CASGKTSLTADTNTGELFF
NA | TRBV20-1 | CSAVVSGRAGYNEQFF
NA | TRBV14 | CASSQGARGEQFF
few | TRBV5-1 | CASSLEAVNTEAFF
once | TRBV14 | CASSQVKGKTGNTIYF
NA | TRBV9 | CASSGGNRAEDYGYTF
once | TRBV12-3/TRBV12-4 | CASSFRGETQFF
many | TRBV12-3/TRBV12-4 | CASSPGVNEQFF
NA | TRBV5-1 | CASSVVADTGELFF
few | TRBV28 | CASRTQGAVSGQYF
NA | TRBV5-1 | CASSLAVEQGAYEQYF
few | TRBV20-1 | CSARWTSDETQYF
many | TRBV29-1 | CSALAGTYNEQFF
few | TRBV27 | CASSSTPMGTQETQYF
once | TRBV6-1 | CASSDFYTGQDFYEQYF
few | TRBV29-1 | CSGEGQNIQYF
once | TRBV12-3/TRBV12-4 | CASSLWAGTSGGDTDTQYF
many | TRBV29-1 | CSVSTSGGYEQYF
few | TRBV20-1 | CSGRVGRETQYF
NA | TRBV15 | CATSMSYQQYF
NA | TRBV28 | CASSFRQGIDIQYF
NA | TRBV10-3 | CAISAEANANTGELFF
NA | TRBV9 | CASNDRGPEQYF
NA | TRBV6-6 | CASRRGTGSNQPQHF
NA | TRBV28 | CASSPLGLAGGQQFF
NA | TRBV30 | CACHGTSGGSYEQYF
NA | TRBV4-1 | CASSQGGETNYGYTF
NA | TRBV6-5 | CATHYTGELFF
few | TRBV11-2 | CASSLNGDEQYF
NA | TRBV6-5 | CASSYSRAGMNTEAFF
once | TRBV6-5 | CASSYDWTGMNTEAFF
few | TRBV9 | CASSSFIMGGDTQYF
NA | TRBV28 | CASSSFGEYQETQYF
few | TRBV11-2 | CASSLDRGPGRTQYF
few | TRBV6-5 | CASSDSKHNEQFF